This T cell receptor (beta chain) was sequenced in a study of T cells in narcolepsy. The data were produced by immunoSEQ multiplex PCR, yet TCRdb's version contains in-frame clones alone and is incomplete. Here the sample spans about 10,000 clones, 70% to 75% being singletons. Comment on this clone: Its target is not known.

Overall study results and limits: Comparing one patient's CSF and blood CD4+ clonotypes highlighted HCRT- and TRIB2-specific autoreactive clonotypes. Healthy controls reportedly lacked the autoreactive clonotypes serially found in patients' blood.

The V and J ends lost 6 bases and 7 bases respectively, with 7 bases between them. The CDR3 has 11 residues. CDR1 is SNHLY and CDR2 is FYNNEI in the germline V gene. This clonotype was sampled from a human donor with narcolepsy. The V call is TRBV2, the J call TRBJ2-1; no definite D call. Sequenced material: CD45RA- memory CD8+ T cells from PBMCs. DNA of the CDR3: TGTGCCAGCAGCTGGACGAATGAGCAGTTCTTC. Amino acid sequence: CASSWTNEQFF.